This T cell receptor (beta chain) was identified during a study of blood T cell repertoires in COVID-19. Looking at the study overall: Whether acute or convalescent, the COVID-19 samples came from the United States, Italy and Spain.

Clones were sequenced by immunoSEQ multiplex PCR, and TCRdb holds only the in-frame ones, with some missing. This sample yields under 250,000 clones, of which around 80% are seen a single time; about 4.3% belongs to the top ten. Germline lookup yields CDR1 KGHSH and CDR2 LQKENI. This CDR3 contains 16 residues. The V and J ends lost 4 bases and 6 bases respectively, with 18 bases between them. Sequencing was performed on PBMCs or T cells enriched from blood (not recorded which). This sequence was found in a man aged 25-40 years with acute COVID-19. V usage is TRBV18 and J usage is TRBJ1-4, with D unclear. The CDR3 region is CASSLLRGLGDEKLFF. The CDR3 bases are TGTGCCAGCTCACTCCTTCGAGGGTTGGGTGATGAAAAACTGTTTTTT.